The 31 T cell receptor beta chains listed next were all sequenced from one sample in a study of cytomegalovirus exposure and HLA in healthy donors. The PCR ran on 60 Vbeta and 13 Jbeta primers. The table came from immunoSEQ multiplex PCR; TCRdb's copy has only in-frame clones and leaves some out. The sample's table shows roughly 200,000 clones. The sequencing sample was made of PBMCs. The receptor set was obtained from a man aged 25 to 45 in good health and CMV-seronegative.

V and J are TRBV29-1 and TRBJ2-7; the match to TRBD1 covers 7 bases. This CDR3 spans 14 amino acids. V was clipped by 3 bases and J by 2 bases; unmatched bases: 7. The V gene's germline CDR1 is SQVTM and CDR2 ANQGSEA. The CDR3 here is CSVEETGLTYEQYF. The CDR3 DNA reads as TGCAGCGTTGAGGAGACAGGGCTAACCTACGAGCAGTACTTC.

This rearrangement joins TRBV9 to TRBJ2-7, with D tentatively TRBD2 (6 bases). Germline V gene lookup returns CDR1 SGDLS and CDR2 YYNGEE. The CDR3 covers 16 residues. V was pared by 4 bases and J by 5 bases, with 22 bases between. The CDR3 nucleotides are TGTGCCAGCAGCCCGGGGACTTTAATTGCCAAGGACGAGCAGTACTTC. Translating gives CASSPGTLIAKDEQYF. The whole variable domain, remainder taken from reference TRBV9 and TRBJ2-7, is DSGVTQTPKHLITATGQRVTLRCSPRSGDLSVYWYQQSLDQGLQFLIQYYNGEERAKGNILERFSAQQFPDLHSELNLSSLELGDSALYFCASSPGTLIAKDEQYFGPGTRLTVT.

The rearrangement uses TRBV5-1 and TRBJ2-3; TRBD1 agrees at 8 bases. CDR1 is SGHRS, CDR2 YFSETQ, per germline. This CDR3 is 17 amino acids long. J lost 2 bases, V lost 0 bases, and 8 bases had no gene match. CDR3 bases: TGCGCCAGCAGCTTGGAAGGCAGGGGGCGCTTCACAGATACGCAGTATTTT. Encoded protein: CASSLEGRGRFTDTQYF.

The gene calls are TRBV9 and TRBJ1-4; D might be TRBD1 (6 bases). Germline loops: CDR1 SGDLS, CDR2 YYNGEE. V dropped 7 bases and J dropped 6 bases, with 16 bases sitting between them. The CDR3 runs 14 residues. For the CDR3, the DNA is TGTGCCAGCGGCCCCCAAGGGGGTGATGAAAAACTGTTTTTT. Translation gives CASGPQGGDEKLFF.

The chain employs TRBV5-8 and TRBJ2-5, with TRBD2 identical over 14 bases. The V segment lost 4 bases and the J segment 4 bases; nucleotides outside the gene matches: 9. Germline V gene lookup returns CDR1 SGHTS and CDR2 YDEGEE. The CDR3 spans 17 residues. The CDR3, as DNA: TGTGCCAGCAGCCCCGGACTAGCGGGAGGCTCCGGAGAGACCCAGTACTTC. This translates into CASSPGLAGGSGETQYF.

The chain combines TRBV28 with TRBJ1-2; 11 bases line up with TRBD1. The CDR3 has 15 residues. With V trimmed by 4 bases and J by 2 bases, 3 bases remained unmatched. Looked up from germline, CDR1 is MDHEN and CDR2 is SYDVKM. The DNA for the CDR3 is TGTGCCAGCAGTTACTGGGACAGGGGGAACTATGGCTACACCTTC. It is translated as CASSYWDRGNYGYTF.

The chain has TRBV12-5 and TRBJ2-5; 10 bases agree with TRBD2. J lost 4 bases, V lost 1 base, and 6 bases had no gene match. CDR3 length equals 16 residues. Germline CDR1 reads LGHNT; CDR2 reads FRNRAP. The CDR3 protein is CASGLGPSGRGETQYF. For the CDR3, the DNA is TGTGCTAGTGGTTTGGGGCCTAGCGGGAGAGGAGAGACCCAGTACTTC.

This sequence joins TRBV4-1 and TRBJ1-2; TRBD1 is a possible D gene (6 bases). This CDR3 contains 15 residues. Trimming cost V 4 bases and J 3 bases, with 15 bases left between them. Germline V gives CDR1 MGHRA, CDR2 YSYEKL. The CDR3 region has the DNA TGCGCCAGCAGCCCACCCACGGACAGTTACTATGGCTACACCTTC. Residues: CASSPPTDSYYGYTF.

The chain uses TRBV2 and TRBJ2-7; no clear D. CDR3 size: 11 residues. The germline CDR1 and CDR2 sequences are SNHLY and FYNNEI. Between the trimmed V and J ends, which lost 6 bases and 4 bases, there was a span of 7 bases. CDR3 sequence (DNA): TGTGCCAGCAGCGCGCTTTACGAGCAGTACTTC. Translated, it gives CASSALYEQYF.

This chain's CDR3 is CATKREAGNTIYF. The CDR3 nucleotides read TGTGCCACCAAGCGGGAAGCTGGAAACACCATATATTTT. V gene TRBV5-5 combines with J gene TRBJ1-3; no clear D. The CDR3 loop spans 13 amino acids. Germline V gene data show CDR1 as SGHKS and CDR2 as YYEKEE (reference sequence). The ends were cut back, 9 bases at V and 2 bases at J, with 12 bases in the middle.

The genes are TRBV5-4 and TRBJ2-7, with D maybe TRBD2 (5 bases). This CDR3 has 16 residues. V lost 0 bases to trimming and J lost 0 bases, with 13 bases between them. The germline V gene encodes CDR1 SGHNT and CDR2 YYREEE (reference sequence). CDR3 nucleotides: TGTGCCAGCAGCTTGGTGGCCAGCGGAGTCTCCTACGAGCAGTACTTC. Translation: CASSLVASGVSYEQYF.

The chain recombines TRBV21-1 with TRBJ1-1; TRBD1, as called in the table, went unchecked against the DNA. TRBV21-1 is described as a pseudogene. This CDR3 contains 17 residues. DNA of the CDR3: TGTGCCAGCAGCACGGCAGGATCACAGCCTAGGGGCACTGAAGCTTTCTTT. Amino acids: CASSTAGSQPRGTEAFF.

The V and J genes are TRBV7-9 and TRBJ1-4, with D uncertain. This CDR3 has 14 amino acids. V shed 5 bases and J shed 0 bases, with 7 bases lying between them. The germline V gene encodes CDR1 SEHNR and CDR2 FQNEAQ (reference sequence). CDR3 sequence (DNA): TGTGCCAGCAGCACGCAGACAACTAATGAAAAACTGTTTTTT. This encodes CASSTQTTNEKLFF.

V gene TRBV28 combines with J gene TRBJ1-2, with TRBD1 identical over 10 bases. Looked up from germline, CDR1 is MDHEN and CDR2 is SYDVKM. The CDR3 has 14 amino acids. Trimming cost V 4 bases and J 3 bases; bases outside gene matches: 2. The CDR3 DNA sequence: TGTGCCAGCAGTTCGGGACAGGGGTACTATGGCTACACCTTC. It codes for CASSSGQGYYGYTF.

This chain links TRBV28 with TRBJ2-3; the match to TRBD2 covers 7 bases. V was pared by 6 bases and J by 0 bases, with 6 bases of the junction left unmatched. The CDR3 extends over 15 amino acids. Per the germline V gene, CDR1 is MDHEN and CDR2 is SYDVKM. The CDR3 DNA reads as TGTGCCAGCAGGGGGAGCGGGGCTAGCACAGATACGCAGTATTTT. Protein: CASRGSGASTDTQYF.

This chain links TRBV7-9 with TRBJ1-1; no reliable D call. V shed 6 bases and J shed 2 bases, with 16 bases lying between them. Germline CDR1 and CDR2: SEHNR and FQNEAQ (reference sequence). The CDR3 has 15 residues. The CDR3 coding sequence is TGTGCCAGCAGGCCTACTGGTAACCTAAACACTGAAGCTTTCTTT. Translated: CASRPTGNLNTEAFF.

The chain is built from TRBV6-1 and TRBJ1-5, with a weak D call TRBD1 (5 bases). The CDR3 contains 15 residues. V dropped 7 bases and J dropped 3 bases, with 16 bases sitting between them. The germline V gene has CDR1 MNHNS and CDR2 SASEGT. CDR3 coding DNA: TGTGCCAGCACCCTGTTAGTAGGGGCCAATCAGCCCCAGCATTTT. Amino acid sequence: CASTLLVGANQPQHF.

This sequence joins TRBV30 and TRBJ1-2; no clear D gene. The germline V and J ends were trimmed by 0 bases and 1 base, with 12 bases remaining between them. This CDR3 is 15 amino acids long. Germline V lookup: CDR1 GTSNPN, CDR2 SVGIG (reference sequence). CDR3 region: CAWSVGRENNYGYTF. DNA of the CDR3: TGTGCCTGGAGTGTAGGCCGGGAGAATAACTATGGCTACACCTTC. Based on the CDR3 plus reference TRBV30 and TRBJ1-2, the full variable domain is SQTIHQWPATLVQPVGSPLSLECTVEGTSNPNLYWYRQAAGRGLQLLFYSVGIGQISSEVPQNLSASRPQDRQFILSSKKLLLSDSGFYLCAWSVGRENNYGYTFGSGTRLTVV.

The V call is TRBV5-1, the J call TRBJ2-7, with TRBD1 matching over 8 bases. This CDR3 is 14 amino acids long. The ends lost 3 bases at V and 5 bases at J; junction bases unmatched: 7. Germline V gene data show CDR1 as SGHRS and CDR2 as YFSETQ. The CDR3 bases are TGCGCCAGCAGCTGGACAGGGCAAGTAAACGAGCAGTACTTC. Protein sequence: CASSWTGQVNEQYF.

V gene TRBV6-5 combines with J gene TRBJ2-1, with TRBD1 as a possible D gene (6 bases). CDR3 length equals 14 residues. Trimming stripped 6 bases from V and 4 bases from J, with 13 bases between. Germline V lookup: CDR1 MNHEY, CDR2 SVGAGI. CDR3 region: CASRSTGMYNEQFF. CDR3 sequence (DNA): TGTGCCAGCAGGAGTACAGGGATGTACAATGAGCAGTTCTTC.

The chain couples TRBV19 to TRBJ2-7; 11 nucleotides align to TRBD1. J was trimmed by 2 bases and V by 0 bases; bases with no gene match: 0. The CDR3 extends over 15 amino acids. Germline V CDR1 and CDR2: LNHDA, SQIVND (reference sequence). The CDR3 protein is CASSIEGQGAYEQYF. For the CDR3, the DNA is TGTGCCAGTAGTATAGAGGGACAGGGGGCCTACGAGCAGTACTTC.

The J gene is TRBJ2-6, the V gene TRBV5-1; a possible D gene is TRBD2 (6 bases). The germline V gene encodes CDR1 SGHRS and CDR2 YFSETQ. The CDR3 runs 15 residues. V lost 4 bases, J lost 0 bases, and 8 bases lay in between. The CDR3 DNA sequence: TGCGCCAGCAGCGGAGGGAGCTCTGGGGCCAACGTCCTGACTTTC. This codes for CASSGGSSGANVLTF.

V and J are TRBV27 and TRBJ2-7; TRBD1 aligns across 9 bases. This CDR3 region has 14 residues. V shed 6 bases, J shed 5 bases, and the junction held 8 bases outside the gene matches. Looked up from germline, CDR1 is MNHEY and CDR2 is SMNVEV (reference sequence). CDR3 in amino acids: CASSPGTGRDEQYF. The CDR3 DNA reads as TGTGCCAGCAGCCCCGGGACAGGGCGCGACGAGCAGTACTTC.

The chain employs TRBV7-3 and TRBJ2-1; 7 bases are a match to TRBD2. CDR1 and CDR2 from the germline V gene are SGHTA and FQGTGA. This CDR3 region has 15 residues. V gave up 5 bases and J gave up 2 bases; unmatched junction bases: 6. CDR3 DNA: TGTGCCAGCAGCCCTCAGGCGGGGGCCTACAATGAGCAGTTCTTC. It codes for CASSPQAGAYNEQFF.

The chain joins TRBV14 to TRBJ1-4, with 7 bases fitting TRBD1. With 3 bases clipped from V and 5 bases from J, the junction kept 6 bases outside the gene matches. The CDR3 spans 15 residues. CDR1 is SGHDN and CDR2 is FVKESK in the germline V gene. Written as DNA, the CDR3 is TGTGCCAGCAGCCACCGGGACAGAGGGAATGAAAAACTGTTTTTT. This codes for CASSHRDRGNEKLFF.

V is TRBV2 and J is TRBJ2-5; 13 bases agree with TRBD2. V lost 6 bases to trimming and J lost 5 bases; unmatched junction nucleotides: 15. Germline CDR1 is SNHLY and CDR2 is FYNNEI. CDR3 size: 18 residues. The CDR3 DNA reads as TGTGCCAGCAGCCCAATCCACTTAACTAGCGGGGGGGCGGAGACCCAGTACTTC. This encodes CASSPIHLTSGGAETQYF.

This chain connects TRBV20-1 to TRBJ1-1; D gene unclear. V dropped 5 bases and J dropped 3 bases, with 7 bases sitting between them. Germline V gene lookup returns CDR1 DFQATT and CDR2 SNEGSKA (reference sequence). This CDR3 spans 11 amino acids. CDR3: CSAPQYTEAFF. The CDR3 DNA sequence: TGCAGTGCTCCCCAATACACTGAAGCTTTCTTT.

This chain links TRBV11-2 with TRBJ2-5; D is undetermined. Germline CDR1 is SGHAT and CDR2 is FQNNGV. The CDR3 has 12 amino acids. Deletions cut 4 bases from V and 5 bases from J, with 8 bases between. In DNA, the CDR3 is TGTGCCAGCAGCTCACGGTTGGAGACCCAGTACTTC. It yields the protein CASSSRLETQYF.

The V call is TRBV28, the J call TRBJ1-2, with unresolved D. CDR1 and CDR2 (germline): MDHEN, SYDVKM. The V and J ends lost 7 bases and 3 bases respectively, with 12 bases between them. The CDR3 runs to 13 residues. CDR3 region: CASTLWRDYGYTF. CDR3 in DNA: TGTGCCAGCACCCTTTGGAGGGACTATGGCTACACCTTC.

This chain connects TRBV2 to TRBJ2-6; perhaps TRBD2 as D (5 bases). Trimming cost V 4 bases and J 3 bases, with 7 bases left between them. Germline CDR1 is SNHLY and CDR2 is FYNNEI. The CDR3 is made up of 14 amino acids. CDR3 protein: CASSVGSGANVLTF. The CDR3 coding sequence is TGTGCCAGCAGTGTAGGGAGTGGGGCCAACGTCCTGACTTTC.

The genes are TRBV19 and TRBJ1-2; weak D call: TRBD1 (5 bases). Trimming cost V 3 bases and J 4 bases, with 12 bases left between them. The CDR3 covers 14 residues. CDR1 and CDR2 from the germline V gene are LNHDA and SQIVND (reference sequence). The CDR3 region is CASSIDQQVYGYTF. The DNA of the CDR3 is TGTGCCAGTAGTATCGACCAACAGGTCTATGGCTACACCTTC.